This T cell receptor beta chain was profiled in a study of somatic mutations in cytotoxic T cells in rheumatoid arthritis (dated by TCRdb to about 2017). The study in broad terms: Right after diagnosis and prior to the start of any treatment, less than 35 ml EDTA of peripheral blood was drawn from patients. Some T-cell populations stained with V beta antibodies were sorted by flow on a FACSAria II or Sony SH800 to nearly 100% purity, with sorted V beta1+ cells additionally subjected to TCRB sequencing. Whether expanded CD8+ T-cell clones in untreated, newly diagnosed rheumatoid arthritis carry somatic mutations was the study question, and clonality was characterized with TCRB deep sequencing. TCRB deep sequencing was performed for approximately 60 rheumatoid arthritis patients and 20 healthy controls. Patient and control groups had essentially identical median ages.

Details on this clone: Its antigen is unknown. One base away there is no much larger clone; base qualities are not given.

Positive magnetic bead selection on an AutoMACS was used to isolate CD4+ and CD8+ cells, with flow cytometry used to check purity. Isolation of peripheral blood mononuclear cells was done through Ficoll-Paque PLUS density gradient separation. DNA from CD4-enriched, CD8-enriched or PBMC samples was extracted using Nucleospin Tissue or Tissue XS kits and then quantified on a Qubit 2.0 fluorometer. CDR1 is given as SGHTA and CDR2 as FQGNSA, both from the germline V gene. The CDR3 holds 16 amino acids from the cysteine to the phenylalanine. Here the CDR3 DNA is all that survives: 48 bases in frame from base 1. Ends trimmed: V by 3 bases, J by 4 bases; bases unmatched to a gene: 11. General findings and caveats noted by the study authors: The largest CD8+ clone made up more than 20% of CD8+ cells in 8 of 65 patients, and blood and synovial fluid shared several identical CD8+ TCRB sequences. The expanded CD8+ clones had unknown antigen targets, and not appearing in virus-specific databases did not rule out that they were virus-specific. There was no significant difference in CD8+ T-cell clonality between rheumatoid arthritis patients and age-matched healthy controls. The slight TRBV07 underrepresentation in patients was not adjusted for multiple comparisons. An increase of CD8+ clonality with age was seen in patients (Spearman r ~ 0.45) but not in healthy controls.

Sequencing of TCRB CDR3 was done on genomic DNA with the immunoSEQ assay. The paper's processing steps were these. When patient CD8+ clones exceeding 1% were checked against published virus-specific TCRB sequences, only a few matched. Nothing other than productive TCRB rearrangements was included in the analyses. Clonality was expressed as a Shannon entropy-based productive clonality index, with each clone defined by a unique TCRB CDR3 sequence. Repertoire overlap for a pair of samples was computed from each clone's template counts relative to total templates per sample. A correlation with a Spearman r of about 0.57 was found between V-gene usage by flow cytometry and V-gene usage by TCRB sequencing. Sourced from immuneACCESS, this table was stored by TCRdb with only in-frame sequences that have V and J called. A share of the clones is absent; for the studies checked, an unresolved V gene accounts for under half, and the remainder has no known explanation. D and trimming come from the DNA, and the V and J calls and clone size come from that table. The sample table contains roughly 14,000 clones; only one count was recorded for around nine tenths of them. The top ten hold approximately 18% of the sample.

The TCR originated in a man between 65 and 85 years old with rheumatoid arthritis. The sequenced sample consisted of CD4+ T cells sorted from blood. The chain uses TRBV7-2 and TRBJ2-5, with TRBD2 matching 7 junction bases. The sequence in DNA is TGTGCCAGCAGCTTGGGGGGGTCTAGGGTCATAGAGACCCAGTACTTC. This is translated as CASSLGGSRVIETQYF.